These 24 T cell receptor beta chains were sequenced from one sample in a study of T cells in Graves' hyperthyroidism and ophthalmopathy. The TCR beta CDR3 regions underwent amplification using RNA transcripts as the source. With the HTBI primer set, the TCR CDR3 went through a first round of RT-PCR. TCRdb fed the multiplex PCR reads into MiXCR, producing one record per CDR3 protein. This table has hundreds of thousands of distinct CDR3 sequences, 14% appearing once. The sequencing input was blood. Receptor source: a woman aged 50 to 60 with Graves' ophthalmopathy.

This clonotype occurred many times. This chain links TRBV27 with TRBJ2-5; possibly TRBD2 for D (6 bases). V was shortened by 3 bases and J by 7 bases, with 9 bases between the two germline ends. This CDR3 comprises 12 residues. Germline loops: CDR1 MNHEY, CDR2 SMNVEV (reference sequence). The CDR3 DNA reads TGTGCCAGCAGTTTCGCCGGGGGGACCCAGTACTTC. Its translation: CASSFAGGTQYF.

At least ten counts were recorded for this clonotype. DNA of the CDR3: TGTGCCAGCAGCTCGGACAGGGCCGGCACGCAGCCCCAGCATTTT. It specifies CASSSDRAGTQPQHF. This sequence joins TRBV7-2 and TRBJ1-5, with 8 nucleotides matching TRBD1. This CDR3 has 15 residues. V gave up 4 bases and J gave up 7 bases; unmatched junction bases: 9. Germline V gene data show CDR1 as SGHTA and CDR2 as FQGNSA.

This clonotype occurred a few times. V gene TRBV6-8 combines with J gene TRBJ2-2; TRBD2 aligns across 13 bases. From germline, CDR1 is MNHGY and CDR2 SAAAGT. With V trimmed by 2 bases and J by 5 bases, 5 bases remained unmatched. There are 17 residues in the CDR3. The CDR3 region has the DNA TGTGCCAGCAGTTACCGTAGACTAGCGGGAGGAACCGGGGAGCTGTTTTTT. It codes for CASSYRRLAGGTGELFF.

This clonotype was seen ten or more times. The chain carries TRBV24-1 and TRBJ1-1, with 10 positions matching TRBD1. This CDR3 spans 15 amino acids. CDR1 and CDR2 from the germline V gene are KGHDR and SFDVKD. After removal of 3 bases from V and 3 bases from J, the junction contained 3 bases not matched to a gene. The CDR3 spells CATSDATGGDTEAFF. The CDR3 coding sequence is TGTGCCACCAGTGATGCGACAGGGGGCGACACTGAAGCTTTCTTT.

This clonotype was picked up one time. The chain has TRBV2 and TRBJ2-1; TRBD2 agrees at 7 bases. Germline-derived CDR1 and CDR2 are SNHLY and FYNNEI. The CDR3 sequence is 14 residues long. The ends lost 1 base at V and 15 bases at J; junction bases unmatched: 12. The CDR3, as DNA: TGTGCCAGCAGTGAAGTTGTTACCAGCGGGAATTCGTTCTTC. It translates to CASSEVVTSGNSFF.

V gene TRBV5-6 combines with J gene TRBJ1-4, with TRBD1 identical over 10 bases. Germline CDR1 reads SGHDT; CDR2 reads YYEEEE. The V gene end was trimmed by 3 bases and the J gene end by 10 bases; junction bases not matched to a gene: 6. The length of the CDR3 is 14 residues. CDR3: CASSSRQGAGKLFF. The CDR3 bases are TGTGCCAGCAGCTCTCGACAGGGGGCGGGAAAACTGTTTTTT.

V usage is TRBV28 and J usage is TRBJ1-5; tentatively, D is TRBD1 (5 bases). The CDR3 runs 15 residues. Germline V lookup: CDR1 MDHEN, CDR2 SYDVKM. The V end lost 3 bases, the J end lost 9 bases, and 18 bases lay between the germline ends. The CDR3 reads CASSLTDQGLGPQHF. In nucleotides, the CDR3 is TGTGCCAGCAGTTTGACTGACCAGGGTTTGGGGCCCCAGCATTTT.

This clonotype was found a few times. J is TRBJ2-6 and V is TRBV28, with no clear D. Per germline, CDR1 MDHEN and CDR2 SYDVKM. V was cut by 8 bases and J by 2 bases, with 19 bases left in between. This CDR3 is 17 amino acids long. CDR3 sequence reads: CASHITRGITGANVLTF. Here the CDR3 DNA reads TGTGCCAGCCACATAACTCGAGGAATCACTGGGGCCAACGTCCTGACTTTC.

This clonotype was recorded at least ten times. The chain joins TRBV7-9 to TRBJ2-1; 14 bases agree with TRBD2. After removal of 8 bases from V and 0 bases from J, the junction contained 6 bases not matched to a gene. The CDR3 is made up of 17 amino acids. The germline CDR1 and CDR2 sequences are SEHNR and FQNEAQ (reference sequence). CDR3 sequence reads: CASSGLAGANSYNEQFF. In DNA form, the CDR3 reads TGTGCCAGCTCGGGACTAGCGGGAGCTAACTCCTACAATGAGCAGTTCTTC.

The chain is built from TRBV19 and TRBJ2-5; 8 bases are shared with TRBD2. The CDR3 has 16 amino acids. The V gene end was trimmed by 3 bases and the J gene end by 0 bases; junction bases not matched to a gene: 6. Germline assignment: CDR1 LNHDA and CDR2 SQIVND (reference sequence). The DNA for the CDR3 is TGTGCCAGTAGTATTCGACTAGCGAGTAACCAAGAGACCCAGTACTTC. Protein product: CASSIRLASNQETQYF. The full variable domain, with the rest looked up from reference TRBV19 and TRBJ2-5, is DGGITQSPKYLFRKEGQNVTLSCEQNLNHDAMYWYRQDPGQGLRLIYYSQIVNDFQKGDIAEGYSVSREKKESFPLTVTSAQKNPTAFYLCASSIRLASNQETQYFGPGTRLLVL.

This clonotype showed up just once. This may come from a read error, since a much larger clone is one base off. The chain employs TRBV5-1 and TRBJ1-1; 8 bases align to TRBD1. The CDR3 totals 14 residues. Germline V gene lookup returns CDR1 SGHRS and CDR2 YFSETQ. As DNA, the CDR3 is TGCGCCAGCAGGGGACAGGACTCGAACACTGAAGCTTCCTTT. Translated: CASRGQDSNTEASF.

This clonotype was counted ten times or more. For the CDR3, the DNA is TGTGCCAGTGATATACAGGGGATGAGCACTGAAGCTTTCTTT. Translated: CASDIQGMSTEAFF. The gene calls are TRBV28 and TRBJ1-1, with TRBD1 matching over 7 bases. V shed 9 bases and J 4 bases; nucleotides not matched to a gene: 11. Germline V gene sequence: CDR1 MDHEN, CDR2 SYDVKM. The CDR3 runs to 14 residues.

The chain employs TRBV25-1 and TRBJ2-7; 9 positions agree with TRBD2. CDR1 and CDR2 (germline): MGHDK, SYGVNS. The CDR3 has 11 amino acids. Trimming removed 8 bases from V and 6 bases from J; junction bases left unmatched: 2. CDR3 sequence: CASGSGGEQYF. In DNA, the CDR3 is TGTGCCAGCGGTAGCGGGGGCGAGCAGTACTTC.

The chain has TRBV7-9 and TRBJ1-4; TRBD1 matches at 10 bases. Germline assignment: CDR1 SEHNR and CDR2 FQNEAQ (reference sequence). The trim removed 1 base at V and 1 base at J, leaving 6 bases unmatched. This CDR3 is 18 amino acids long. CDR3 sequence (DNA): TGTGCCAGCAGCTTAGGACAGGGGGCCGAAGTAACTAATGAAAAACTGTTTTTT. It codes for CASSLGQGAEVTNEKLFF.

The genes are TRBV18 and TRBJ1-3, with a tentative D call TRBD1 (6 bases). The ends were cut back, 1 base at V and 0 bases at J, with 19 bases in the middle. In germline, CDR1 is KGHSH, CDR2 LQKENI. The CDR3 consists of 19 residues. The CDR3 here is CASSPLRPPGQGSGNTIYF. Written as DNA, the CDR3 is TGTGCCAGCTCACCACTGCGGCCCCCGGGACAAGGCTCTGGAAACACCATATATTTT. Combining the CDR3 with reference TRBV18 and TRBJ1-3 gives the whole variable domain NAGVMQNPRHLVRRRGQEARLRCSPMKGHSHVYWYRQLPEEGLKFMVYLQKENIIDESGMPKERFSAEFPKEGPSILRIQQVVRGDSAAYFCASSPLRPPGQGSGNTIYFGEGSWLTVV.

The rearrangement links TRBV6-9 to TRBJ2-7; 7 positions agree with TRBD2. Germline CDR1 reads MNHGY; CDR2 reads SVAAGI. Losses at the gene ends were 3 bases for V and 2 bases for J; bases not matched to a gene: 4. There are 14 residues in the CDR3. This CDR3 is CASSYREAPYEQYF. As DNA, the CDR3 is TGTGCCAGCAGTTACCGGGAGGCTCCCTACGAGCAGTACTTC.

Notes on this clonotype: Since a much larger clone is just one base distant, this may be a read error. The J gene is TRBJ2-1, the V gene TRBV5-5, with 9 bases that match TRBD1. CDR3 length equals 18 residues. V was clipped by 2 bases and J by 8 bases; unmatched bases: 17. The germline CDR1 and CDR2 sequences are SGHKS and YYEKEE (reference sequence). This CDR3 is CASSLLMRDRVTRDEQFF. The CDR3 bases are TGTGCCAGCAGCTTACTGATGCGGGACAGGGTGACTAGAGATGAGCAGTTCTTC.

This clonotype was seen many times. The chain carries TRBV3-2 and TRBJ1-4. TRBV3-2 is an annotated pseudogene. This CDR3 comprises 15 residues. Written as DNA, the CDR3 is TGTGCCAGCAGCCAAGCGAATAGGACTAATGAAAAACTGTTTTTT. Its translation: CASSQANRTNEKLFF.

V usage is TRBV5-4 and J usage is TRBJ1-1, with D possibly being TRBD1 (6 bases). The CDR3 spans 13 residues. Germline CDR1 reads SGHNT; CDR2 reads YYREEE (reference sequence). The germline V and J ends were trimmed by 10 bases and 4 bases, with 17 bases remaining between them. The CDR3 bases are TGTGCCTGGACACAGGGTGGGAGCACTGAAGCTTTCTTT. Residues: CAWTQGGSTEAFF. The variable domain in full, completed from reference TRBV5-4 and TRBJ1-1, reads ETGVTQSPTHLIKTRGQQVTLRCSSQSGHNTVSWYQQALGQGPQFIFQYYREEENGRGNFPPRFSGLQFPNYSSELNVNALELDDSALYLCAWTQGGSTEAFFGQGTRLTVV.

V is TRBV10-1 and J is TRBJ2-1; 9 nucleotides align to TRBD2. Trimming at V came to 4 bases and at J to 0 bases, leaving 7 bases not matched to a gene. The CDR3 contains 17 residues. CDR1 and CDR2 (germline): WNHNN, SYGVQD (reference sequence). The CDR3 here is CASSVGLALSSYNEQFF. In nucleotides, the CDR3 is TGCGCCAGCAGTGTAGGACTAGCGCTCAGCTCCTACAATGAGCAGTTCTTC.

The genes are TRBV19 and TRBJ2-1, with TRBD1 matching over 8 bases. The trim removed 4 bases at V and 2 bases at J, leaving 10 bases unmatched. This CDR3 has 17 amino acids. Germline-derived CDR1 and CDR2 are LNHDA and SQIVND (reference sequence). The CDR3, as DNA: TGTGCCAGTAGTACGTCCAGGGACAGGACAACCTACAATGAGCAGTTCTTC. Amino acids: CASSTSRDRTTYNEQFF.

This clonotype was recorded many times. The chain links TRBV6-1 to TRBJ2-3; no firm D call. V was shortened by 2 bases and J by 3 bases, with 15 bases between the two germline ends. Germline V gene data show CDR1 as MNHNS and CDR2 as SASEGT. The CDR3 length is 16 residues. The CDR3, as DNA: TGTGCCAGCAGTGAAAAAATCCGGAGTAGTACAGATACGCAGTATTTT. Its protein is CASSEKIRSSTDTQYF.

This clonotype was seen ten or more times. V gene TRBV28 combines with J gene TRBJ1-2, with D possibly TRBD1 on 6 matching bases. This CDR3 spans 16 amino acids. Trimming cost V 5 bases and J 4 bases, with 20 bases left between them. Germline CDR1 MDHEN, CDR2 SYDVKM. CDR3 loop: CASSTQRPDSFYGYTF. CDR3 coding DNA: TGTGCCAGCAGTACCCAACGCCCGGACAGCTTCTATGGCTACACCTTC.

The rearrangement links TRBV6-1 to TRBJ2-7, with TRBD2 matching 8 bases. V lost 1 base to trimming and J lost 2 bases; unmatched junction nucleotides: 4. The CDR3 runs to 15 residues. Germline CDR1 reads MNHNS; CDR2 reads SASEGT. The CDR3 reads CASSEEVAGPYEQYF. The CDR3 coding sequence is TGTGCCAGCAGTGAAGAGGTAGCGGGACCCTACGAGCAGTACTTC.